The 32 T cell receptor beta chains reported below all come from one sample, sequenced in a study of blood T cell repertoires in COVID-19 (dated by TCRdb to 2020 to 2022). The protocol used for the library was the immunoSEQ multiplex PCR assay. In its TCRdb copy, this immuneACCESS table keeps in-frame sequences only and misses some clones. Where compared with another copy, unresolved V genes explain less than half of these, and the others have no known cause. The sample table holds about 210,000 clones, of which about 91% were seen once. Around 1.2% of the sample comes from the top ten. The material sequenced was peripheral blood. Source of these receptors: a man aged 25 to 40 with acute or convalescent COVID-19.

The J gene is TRBJ1-2, the V gene TRBV28; 9 bases agree with TRBD1. Germline V gene lookup returns CDR1 MDHEN and CDR2 SYDVKM. The CDR3 extends over 15 amino acids. V trimming: 5 bases; J trimming: 4 bases; junction bases outside the gene matches: 8. The CDR3: CASSRAGTGPYGYTF. In nucleotides, the CDR3 is TGTGCCAGCAGTAGAGCAGGGACAGGGCCCTATGGCTACACCTTC.

This clone was seen only once. The chain joins TRBV10-3 to TRBJ1-2, with TRBD1 as a possible D gene (5 bases). CDR1 is ENHRY and CDR2 is SYGVKD in the germline V gene. CDR3 length: 12 residues. Trimming took off 3 bases at V and 4 bases at J, with 6 bases between the two ends. The CDR3 loop reads CAISEQAYGYTF. The CDR3 nucleotides read TGTGCCATCAGTGAACAGGCCTATGGCTACACCTTC.

The chain employs TRBV11-3 and TRBJ2-1; weak D call: TRBD2 (5 bases). This CDR3 is 15 amino acids long. Germline V lookup: CDR1 SGHNT, CDR2 YENEEA. Trimming stripped 2 bases from V and 7 bases from J, with 15 bases between. The CDR3 nucleotides read TGTGCCAGCAGCTTATATCCCGGGGTTGTTAATGAGCAGTTCTTC. This translates into CASSLYPGVVNEQFF.

The chain's CDR3 is CASSYSGGPPYGYTF. CDR3 nucleotide sequence: TGTGCCAGCAGTTACTCGGGGGGGCCTCCCTATGGCTACACCTTC. The chain carries TRBV6-5 and TRBJ1-2, with D possibly being TRBD1 (6 bases). This CDR3 has 15 residues. CDR1 and CDR2 (germline): MNHEY, SVGAGI. The V gene lost 0 bases and the J gene lost 4 bases, with 12 bases spanning the gap.

This sequence joins TRBV29-1 and TRBJ2-1; TRBD2 matches 8 bases. J was trimmed by 6 bases and V by 6 bases; bases with no gene match: 13. This CDR3 comprises 15 residues. CDR1 and CDR2 (germline): SQVTM, ANQGSEA. The CDR3 bases are TGCAGCGTGAAACGGGGGGGCCGAGGCTTCAATGAGCAGTTCTTC. This gives the protein CSVKRGGRGFNEQFF.

The rearrangement joins TRBV5-1 to TRBJ1-4; D call uncertain. The CDR3 loop spans 16 amino acids. Between the trimmed V and J ends, which lost 0 bases and 7 bases, there was a span of 16 bases. Germline values: CDR1 SGHRS, CDR2 YFSETQ. CDR3 sequence (DNA): TGCGCCAGCAGCTTGGTGGTCGTCCTATATGGTGAAAAACTGTTTTTT. It translates to CASSLVVVLYGEKLFF.

The V and J genes are TRBV27 and TRBJ2-5; TRBD2 is a possible D gene (6 bases). The CDR3 is made up of 14 amino acids. Deletions cut 2 bases from V and 2 bases from J, with 9 bases between. Germline V gene lookup returns CDR1 MNHEY and CDR2 SMNVEV (reference sequence). The CDR3 DNA reads as TGTGCCAGCAGTTTAATGGCGGGGCAAGAGACCCAGTACTTC. Its translation is CASSLMAGQETQYF.

The chain is built from TRBV7-3 and TRBJ2-1; D is unresolved. CDR1 and CDR2 from the germline V gene are SGHTA and FQGTGA. Trimming stripped 3 bases from V and 7 bases from J, with 10 bases between. This CDR3 has 13 residues. Here the CDR3 DNA reads TGTGCCAGCAGCTTTCATCGAGGTAATGAGCAGTTCTTC. As protein: CASSFHRGNEQFF.

CDR3 loop: CASSLRPGVGTDTQYF. CDR3 in DNA: TGTGCCAGCAGCCTCCGTCCAGGGGTTGGCACAGATACGCAGTATTTT. The chain links TRBV11-2 to TRBJ2-3, with D perhaps matching TRBD1 (6 bases). V gave up 5 bases and J gave up 1 base, with 16 bases separating them. The CDR3 extends over 16 amino acids. The germline V gene has CDR1 SGHAT and CDR2 FQNNGV. Looking up the rest from reference TRBV11-2 and TRBJ2-3 gives the full variable domain: EAGVAQSPRYKIIEKRQSVAFWCNPISGHATLYWYQQILGQGPKLLIQFQNNGVVDDSQLPKDRFSAERLKGVDSTLKIQPAKLEDSAVYLCASSLRPGVGTDTQYFGPGTRLTVL.

This chain joins TRBV27 and TRBJ1-2; 11 bases agree with TRBD1. The ends lost 0 bases at V and 3 bases at J; junction bases unmatched: 3. CDR1 MNHEY and CDR2 SMNVEV come from the germline V gene (reference sequence). The CDR3 runs to 16 residues. CDR3 loop: CASSLSGTGGYYGYTF. The CDR3 DNA follows: TGTGCCAGCAGTTTATCCGGGACAGGGGGTTACTATGGCTACACCTTC.

The chain uses TRBV6-5 and TRBJ2-1; possibly TRBD1 for D (5 bases). CDR3 length: 13 amino acids. Germline values: CDR1 MNHEY, CDR2 SVGAGI. V shed 0 bases and J shed 9 bases, with 9 bases lying between them. For the CDR3, the DNA is TGTGCCAGCAGTTACTCGCCAGGGTTTGAGCAGTTCTTC. Its translation is CASSYSPGFEQFF.

This chain connects TRBV12-3 or TRBV12-4 to TRBJ1-5; 9 positions match TRBD1. The CDR3 spans 13 residues. Trimming took 6 bases from V and 7 from J; bases not matched to a gene: 4. The CDR3 region has the DNA TGTGCCAGCAGCCAGGACAGGGGACAGCCCCAGCATTTT. Encoded protein: CASSQDRGQPQHF.

The J gene is TRBJ1-1, the V gene TRBV5-1; D gene ambiguous. The V end was cut by 2 bases, the J end by 0 bases, with 8 bases between. Germline lookup yields CDR1 SGHRS and CDR2 YFSETQ. CDR3 length equals 14 residues. CDR3 sequence reads: CASSLGGMNTEAFF. The CDR3 coding sequence is TGCGCCAGCAGCTTAGGAGGGATGAACACTGAAGCTTTCTTT.

The chain carries TRBV28 and TRBJ1-3, with D uncertain. CDR1 is MDHEN, CDR2 SYDVKM, per germline. CDR3 length: 15 residues. The V and J ends lost 10 bases and 0 bases respectively, with 16 bases between them. CDR3 residues: CATYSYRDSGNTIYF. The CDR3 DNA follows: TGTGCCACCTATTCCTACAGAGACTCTGGAAACACCATATATTTT.

This clone was seen once. The chain combines TRBV28 with TRBJ2-1; TRBD2 might be the D (6 bases). The V gene's germline CDR1 is MDHEN and CDR2 SYDVKM. Trimming left V 2 bases short and J 11 bases short, with 13 bases between. This CDR3 has 13 amino acids. The CDR3 nucleotides read TGTGCCAGCAGTTTACCACTGACTAGTAAGCAGTTCTTC. Translation gives CASSLPLTSKQFF.

The chain uses TRBV2 and TRBJ2-3; 7 bases are a match to TRBD2. Looked up from germline, CDR1 is SNHLY and CDR2 is FYNNEI. This CDR3 has 14 amino acids. V was clipped by 5 bases and J by 4 bases; unmatched bases: 6. The CDR3 sequence: CASSIGTTSDTQYF. CDR3 nucleotides: TGTGCCAGCAGTATAGGGACTACCTCAGATACGCAGTATTTT. The whole variable domain, remainder taken from reference TRBV2 and TRBJ2-3, is EPEVTQTPSHQVTQMGQEVILRCVPISNHLYFYWYRQILGQKVEFLVSFYNNEISEKSEIFDDQFSVERPDGSNFTLKIRSTKLEDSAMYFCASSIGTTSDTQYFGPGTRLTVL.

The rearrangement uses TRBV30 and TRBJ1-1, with TRBD1 matching 8 bases. CDR3 length: 13 amino acids. Germline V CDR1 and CDR2: GTSNPN, SVGIG (reference sequence). V lost 3 bases to trimming and J lost 4 bases; unmatched junction nucleotides: 4. CDR3 sequence reads: CAWSLTGATEAFF. The CDR3, as DNA: TGTGCCTGGAGCCTGACAGGGGCCACTGAAGCTTTCTTT.

The CDR3 DNA is TGTGCCAGCAGCCCGCGAGTCGGGGGGCTCGAGGAGCTGTTTTTT. Its translation is CASSPRVGGLEELFF. The gene calls are TRBV7-3 and TRBJ2-2; the D gene is possibly TRBD2 (7 bases). The V gene lost 5 bases and the J gene lost 10 bases, with 20 bases spanning the gap. The germline V gene encodes CDR1 SGHTA and CDR2 FQGTGA. The CDR3 runs to 15 residues. Drawing the rest from reference TRBV7-3 and TRBJ2-2, the complete variable domain is GAGVSQTPSNKVTEKGKYVELRCDPISGHTALYWYRQSLGQGPEFLIYFQGTGAADDSGLPNDRFFAVRPEGSVSTLKIQRTERGDSAVYLCASSPRVGGLEELFFGEGSRLTVL.

The rearrangement links TRBV5-8 to TRBJ1-1, with D uncertain. This CDR3 comprises 13 residues. Looked up from germline, CDR1 is SGHTS and CDR2 is YDEGEE. With 3 bases removed from V and 6 bases from J, the gap between germline ends came to 12 bases. CDR3 DNA sequence: TGTGCCAGCAGCTCGGGGTCCTTTTCTGAAGCTTTCTTT. This sequence encodes CASSSGSFSEAFF.

The rearrangement links TRBV5-1 to TRBJ1-1, with D possibly matching TRBD1 (6 bases). Trimming stripped 2 bases from V and 1 base from J, with 9 bases between. This CDR3 region has 14 residues. Germline V gives CDR1 SGHRS, CDR2 YFSETQ. This CDR3 reads CASSFIRGNTEAFF. CDR3 nucleotide sequence: TGCGCCAGCAGCTTTATCAGGGGGAACACTGAAGCTTTCTTT.

The chain employs TRBV28 and TRBJ1-5; tentative D call: TRBD1 (5 bases). The CDR3 has 18 amino acids. Germline values: CDR1 MDHEN, CDR2 SYDVKM. Trimming removed 6 bases at V and 2 bases at J, with 23 bases between. CDR3 amino acids: CASSPTGLYITRNQPQHF. The CDR3 DNA reads TGTGCCAGCAGCCCTACAGGCCTCTACATTACCCGCAATCAGCCCCAGCATTTT.

CDR3 region: CASSVEASVNTGELFF. DNA of the CDR3: TGTGCCAGCAGCGTAGAGGCTAGCGTAAACACCGGGGAGCTGTTTTTT. The V and J genes are TRBV9 and TRBJ2-2, with D maybe TRBD2 (6 bases). The germline V gene has CDR1 SGDLS and CDR2 YYNGEE. This CDR3 is built from 16 residues. The V end lost 0 bases, the J end lost 2 bases, and 11 bases lay between the germline ends.

CDR3 in DNA: TGTGCCAGCAGAGCCCAGGGGGGATTGGGCTTCAACACTGAAGCTTTCTTT. Translating gives CASRAQGGLGFNTEAFF. The chain couples TRBV7-2 to TRBJ1-1; 7 nucleotides agree with TRBD1. This CDR3 has 17 amino acids. From germline, CDR1 is SGHTA and CDR2 FQGNSA. The J segment lost 2 bases and the V segment lost 6 bases, leaving 15 bases of the junction unmatched.

CDR3 sequence (DNA): TGTGCCAGCAGTTTACAAGGGGGGGGAGAGACCCAGTACTTC. It encodes CASSLQGGGETQYF. This sequence joins TRBV27 and TRBJ2-5; possible D gene TRBD2, 7 bases. Trimming took off 2 bases at V and 4 bases at J, with 11 bases between the two ends. CDR1 is MNHEY and CDR2 is SMNVEV in the germline V gene (reference sequence). CDR3 length: 14 residues.

J is TRBJ2-2 and V is TRBV27, with TRBD2 matching 8 bases. The CDR3 loop spans 15 amino acids. The V gene end was trimmed by 4 bases and the J gene end by 4 bases; junction bases not matched to a gene: 5. The germline CDR1 and CDR2 sequences are MNHEY and SMNVEV (reference sequence). CDR3 residues: CASSSGTSGTGELFF. The CDR3 coding sequence is TGTGCCAGCAGTTCAGGAACTAGCGGCACCGGGGAGCTGTTTTTT.

The chain's CDR3 is CASSYAGGNYGYTF. The CDR3 nucleotides read TGTGCCAGCAGCTACGCGGGGGGTAACTATGGCTACACCTTC. The chain joins TRBV28 to TRBJ1-2; perhaps TRBD1 as D (5 bases). Per germline, CDR1 MDHEN and CDR2 SYDVKM. V shed 6 bases and J shed 1 base, with 12 bases lying between them. The CDR3 runs to 14 residues.

The chain's CDR3 is CASRGQGAQETQYF. CDR3 sequence (DNA): TGTGCCAGCAGGGGACAGGGGGCCCAAGAGACCCAGTACTTC. The rearrangement joins TRBV27 to TRBJ2-5; 12 nucleotides align to TRBD1. The CDR3 length is 14 residues. V was clipped by 6 bases and J by 1 base; unmatched bases: 0. Per germline, CDR1 MNHEY and CDR2 SMNVEV (reference sequence).

The chain couples TRBV3-1 (or the pseudogene TRBV3-2) to TRBJ1-2; possibly TRBD1 for D (5 bases). Trimming stripped 1 base from V and 5 bases from J, with 8 bases between. This CDR3 has 13 residues. Germline CDR1 LGHDT, CDR2 YNNKEL (reference sequence). The CDR3 region has the DNA TGTGCCAGCAGCCAAGTGGGGCCTTATGGCTACACCTTC. Its protein is CASSQVGPYGYTF.

The chain recombines TRBV5-1 with TRBJ2-5, with 9 bases matching TRBD2. V shed 4 bases, J shed 1 base, and the junction held 8 bases outside the gene matches. There are 16 residues in the CDR3. CDR1 is SGHRS, CDR2 YFSETQ, per germline. The chain's CDR3 is CASSANSGGAQETQYF. CDR3 DNA sequence: TGCGCCAGCAGCGCAAATAGCGGGGGAGCCCAAGAGACCCAGTACTTC.

The V gene is TRBV10-1, the J gene TRBJ2-2, with 9 nucleotides matching TRBD2. Germline values: CDR1 WNHNN, CDR2 SYGVQD (reference sequence). The J segment lost 4 bases and the V segment lost 5 bases, leaving 8 bases of the junction unmatched. This CDR3 comprises 16 residues. CDR3 DNA sequence: TGCGCCAGCAGTACGGGACTAGCAGGGTTCACCGGGGAGCTGTTTTTT. Amino acid sequence: CASSTGLAGFTGELFF.

This chain links TRBV27 with TRBJ2-2, with 8 bases identical to TRBD1. Looked up from germline, CDR1 is MNHEY and CDR2 is SMNVEV (reference sequence). Unmatched junction bases numbered 8, after V lost 7 bases and J lost 4 bases. There are 15 residues in the CDR3. In nucleotides, the CDR3 is TGTGCCAGCAATCAGGGGGCGGGGAGCACCGGGGAGCTGTTTTTT. Translating it yields CASNQGAGSTGELFF.

This clone occurred once. This chain joins TRBV5-6 and TRBJ1-2, with D tentatively TRBD1 (6 bases). V shed 1 base and J shed 1 base, with 11 bases lying between them. Germline V gene data show CDR1 as SGHDT and CDR2 as YYEEEE. The CDR3 sequence is 15 residues long. In DNA, the CDR3 is TGTGCCAGCAGCTTGAGGGACAATTATAACTATGGCTACACCTTC. The encoded protein is CASSLRDNYNYGYTF.